Given below is one T cell receptor beta chain in context. Antigen specificity is unknown. CD4+CD25+CD127- Tregs, CD4+CD25- non-Tregs, CD4 and CD8 cells were sorted. The data belong to a study of Tregs in tolerant kidney transplant recipients. Study outcomes and limitations: No direct test of biological reproducibility was done here. Nucleotide sequences could not be compared across some patients' samples due to primer changes. Tolerant patients' donor-specific Tregs expanded beyond overall Tregs, suggesting antigen-driven growth.

Data came from immunoSEQ multiplex PCR; TCRdb stores just in-frame clones and leaves some out. Of 69,000 or so clones listed, 85% to 90% are singletons. This CDR3 spans 16 amino acids. V was trimmed by 3 bases and J by 0 bases, leaving 12 bases between them. The germline gives CDR1 LGHNA, CDR2 YNFKEQ. The receptor was derived from a human donor who received a combined kidney and bone marrow transplant. This chain connects TRBV4-2 to TRBJ2-1, with D perhaps matching TRBD2 (6 bases). The sample here was CD4+ T cells from blood, taken before the transplant. The CDR3 protein is CASSHPAGGSYNEQFF. DNA for the CDR3: TGTGCCAGCAGCCATCCAGCGGGCGGCTCCTACAATGAGCAGTTCTTC.